The next 23 T cell receptor beta chains were all read from a single sample in a study of shared clonotypes between healthy human individuals. Assay used: immunoSEQ multiplex PCR; TCRdb lists only in-frame clones, some missing. The table records 1,500,000 or so clones, 98% of them present only once. The sample comprised naive CD4+ T cells sorted from blood. Subset of the sample: CD45RA+ positively selected. These receptors all stem from a man aged 25-40 years in good health.

This chain links TRBV7-2 with TRBJ2-7; D ambiguous. V lost 1 base, J lost 0 bases, and 10 bases lay in between. This CDR3 has 15 amino acids. CDR1 is SGHTA, CDR2 FQGNSA, per germline. CDR3 nucleotide sequence: TGTGCCAGCAGCTTAGTGGGCAGTCACTCCTACGAGCAGTACTTC. Residues: CASSLVGSHSYEQYF.

V is TRBV28 and J is TRBJ1-5; TRBD1 matches 8 bases. This CDR3 is built from 13 residues. Germline V gene lookup returns CDR1 MDHEN and CDR2 SYDVKM. The V segment lost 6 bases and the J segment 5 bases; nucleotides outside the gene matches: 3. The CDR3 DNA reads TGTGCCAGCAGGTCGACAGGGGATCAGCCCCAGCATTTT. Residues: CASRSTGDQPQHF.

This chain connects TRBV10-3 to TRBJ2-2; D call uncertain. There are 13 residues in the CDR3. Trimming stripped 3 bases from V and 3 bases from J, with 5 bases between. Germline V gene data show CDR1 as ENHRY and CDR2 as SYGVKD. The CDR3 DNA is TGTGCCATCAGTGATCTCGACACCGGGGAGCTGTTTTTT. The encoded protein is CAISDLDTGELFF.

Only one count was recorded for this clone. This chain joins TRBV29-1 and TRBJ1-2, with TRBD1 matching over 11 bases. Germline CDR1 SQVTM, CDR2 ANQGSEA. Losses at the gene ends were 3 bases for V and 7 bases for J; bases not matched to a gene: 4. CDR3 length: 13 amino acids. The CDR3 loop reads CSVELGQGGGYTF. Here the CDR3 DNA reads TGCAGCGTTGAGCTGGGACAGGGGGGTGGCTACACCTTC.

The chain combines TRBV4-3 with TRBJ2-5; D unresolved. The CDR3 extends over 16 amino acids. Germline assignment: CDR1 LGHNA and CDR2 YSLEER. Trimming removed 1 base from V and 5 bases from J, with 17 bases in between. CDR3 amino acids: CASSQGAAHTRETQYF. In DNA form, the CDR3 reads TGCGCCAGCAGCCAAGGTGCAGCTCATACACGGGAGACCCAGTACTTC.

The V gene is TRBV5-6, the J gene TRBJ2-7; TRBD1 aligns across 7 bases. This CDR3 has 12 residues. With 4 bases clipped from V and 11 bases from J, the junction kept 9 bases outside the gene matches. The V gene's germline CDR1 is SGHDT and CDR2 YYEEEE. The CDR3 region is CASSRDRDQKYF. The CDR3 DNA follows: TGTGCCAGCAGCAGAGACAGGGACCAAAAGTACTTC.

Worth noting for this clone: Other DNA sequences from this sample encode an identical CDR3 as well. The chain has TRBV28 and TRBJ2-7; D call uncertain. V lost 2 bases and J 3 bases, leaving 5 bases between the germline ends. Germline V gene sequence: CDR1 MDHEN, CDR2 SYDVKM. This CDR3 is built from 12 residues. Written as DNA, the CDR3 is TGTGCCAGCAGTTTAAGTTACTACGAGCAGTACTTC. Protein product: CASSLSYYEQYF.

The chain recombines TRBV30 with TRBJ1-2; D perhaps matches TRBD1 (5 bases). The CDR3 is 15 residues long. V lost 0 bases, J lost 7 bases, and 18 bases lay in between. Germline V CDR1 and CDR2: GTSNPN, SVGIG (reference sequence). The CDR3 loop reads CAWSVHGTLHGGYTF. The CDR3 region has the DNA TGTGCCTGGAGTGTACATGGGACCCTGCATGGTGGCTACACCTTC.

The gene calls are TRBV5-1 and TRBJ2-1, with 8 nucleotides matching TRBD2. Germline CDR1 is SGHRS and CDR2 is YFSETQ. Trimming took 4 bases from V and 14 from J; bases not matched to a gene: 8. This CDR3 spans 12 amino acids. DNA for the CDR3: TGCGCCAGCAGCGATAGCGGGATCTTAGAGTTCTTC. It codes for CASSDSGILEFF. The variable domain in full, completed from reference TRBV5-1 and TRBJ2-1, reads KAGVTQTPRYLIKTRGQQVTLSCSPISGHRSVSWYQQTPGQGLQFLFEYFSETQRNKGNFPGRFSGRQFSNSRSEMNVSTLELGDSALYLCASSDSGILEFFGPGTRLTVL.

The chain combines TRBV4-2 with TRBJ2-7; D remains unclear. Trimming cost V 0 bases and J 2 bases, with 8 bases left between them. Germline CDR1 is LGHNA and CDR2 is YNFKEQ. This CDR3 is built from 14 residues. The CDR3 is CASSQESQTYEQYF. CDR3 DNA sequence: TGTGCCAGCAGCCAAGAGAGCCAGACCTACGAGCAGTACTTC.

Points on this clone: The identical CDR3 is also encoded by other nucleotide sequences in the sample. The CDR3 DNA sequence: TGTGCCAGCAGTTTAGGTTGGGGGAATCAGCCCCAGCATTTT. Translated: CASSLGWGNQPQHF. The chain carries TRBV28 and TRBJ1-5, with D possibly TRBD1 on 5 matching bases. V shed 2 bases and J shed 4 bases, with 9 bases lying between them. The V gene's germline CDR1 is MDHEN and CDR2 SYDVKM. This CDR3 contains 14 residues.

The sample holds one count of this clone. The V and J genes are TRBV5-6 and TRBJ2-3; tentatively, D is TRBD1 or TRBD2 (5 bases each). Trimming pared 2 bases from V and 10 bases from J, leaving 8 bases between. This CDR3 comprises 11 residues. Per the germline V gene, CDR1 is SGHDT and CDR2 is YYEEEE. DNA for the CDR3: TGTGCCAGCAGCTTAAGGGGACCGCAGTATTTT. It specifies CASSLRGPQYF. Looking up the rest from reference TRBV5-6 and TRBJ2-3 gives the full variable domain: DAGVTQSPTHLIKTRGQQVTLRCSPKSGHDTVSWYQQALGQGPQFIFQYYEEEERQRGNFPDRFSGHQFPNYSSELNVNALLLGDSALYLCASSLRGPQYFGPGTRLTVL.

The chain's CDR3 is CASSVGAATYEQYF. The CDR3 coding sequence is TGTGCCAGCAGCGTAGGGGCAGCAACCTACGAGCAGTACTTC. The chain carries TRBV9 and TRBJ2-7; D ambiguous. Trimming shortened V by 0 bases and J by 2 bases, and 9 bases separated the two germline ends. The CDR3 is 14 amino acids. CDR1 and CDR2 (germline): SGDLS, YYNGEE.

This chain uses TRBV5-1 with TRBJ2-7; D may be TRBD1 (6 bases). There are 16 residues in the CDR3. Looked up from germline, CDR1 is SGHRS and CDR2 is YFSETQ. Deletions cut 4 bases from V and 1 base from J, with 18 bases between. CDR3 loop: CASSRRMDSLSYEQYF. The CDR3 region has the DNA TGCGCCAGCAGCCGAAGAATGGACAGCTTGTCCTACGAGCAGTACTTC.

This rearrangement joins TRBV5-4 to TRBJ2-7, with TRBD1 matching over 7 bases. J gave up 6 bases and V 1 base, and 4 bases lay outside the gene matches. This CDR3 is built from 13 residues. In germline, CDR1 is SGHNT, CDR2 YYREEE (reference sequence). The CDR3 region is CASSLLSGGEQYF. CDR3 nucleotides: TGTGCCAGCAGCTTGTTGTCAGGGGGCGAGCAGTACTTC.

CDR3 protein: CASSPTGFGQPQHF. CDR3 nucleotides: TGTGCCAGCAGCCCAACAGGGTTTGGGCAGCCCCAGCATTTT. V and J are TRBV4-2 and TRBJ1-5; tentative D call: TRBD1 (6 bases). Germline loops: CDR1 LGHNA, CDR2 YNFKEQ. This CDR3 has 14 amino acids. The germline V and J ends were trimmed by 4 bases and 7 bases, with 14 bases remaining between them.

The chain combines TRBV7-9 with TRBJ2-7, with 7 bases matching TRBD1. The CDR3 covers 15 residues. The germline gives CDR1 SEHNR, CDR2 FQNEAQ (reference sequence). The V and J ends lost 0 bases and 4 bases, in that order; junction bases with no gene match: 6. The CDR3 DNA reads as TGTGCCAGCAGCTTAGCCCCAGGGGGAGCTTACGAGCAGTACTTC. Translated, it gives CASSLAPGGAYEQYF.

As regards this clone: Other DNA variants within this sample encode the same CDR3. The chain combines TRBV20-1 with TRBJ2-5; D remains unclear. The V end lost 3 bases, the J end lost 5 bases, and 4 bases lay between the germline ends. The CDR3 is made up of 10 amino acids. Germline values: CDR1 DFQATT, CDR2 SNEGSKA (reference sequence). The CDR3 nucleotides read TGCAGTGCTAGCTGGGAGACCCAGTACTTC. It encodes CSASWETQYF.

The CDR3 DNA follows: TGTGCCAGCAGCGAACGAGGGACTACAAACAATGAGCAGTTCTTC. Translated, it gives CASSERGTTNNEQFF. The V call is TRBV9, the J call TRBJ2-1, with 7 bases aligning to TRBD2. In germline, CDR1 is SGDLS, CDR2 YYNGEE. The CDR3 runs to 15 residues. J was trimmed by 5 bases and V by 3 bases; bases with no gene match: 8. Together with reference TRBV9 and TRBJ2-1, the CDR3 gives the full variable domain: DSGVTQTPKHLITATGQRVTLRCSPRSGDLSVYWYQQSLDQGLQFLIQYYNGEERAKGNILERFSAQQFPDLHSELNLSSLELGDSALYFCASSERGTTNNEQFFGPGTRLTVL.

The chain couples TRBV2 to TRBJ2-1; no definite D call. The V gene's germline CDR1 is SNHLY and CDR2 FYNNEI. There are 13 residues in the CDR3. V was clipped by 6 bases and J by 6 bases, with 12 bases between them. CDR3 sequence: CASRPPAGNEQFF. Here the CDR3 DNA reads TGTGCCAGCAGGCCCCCGGCTGGCAATGAGCAGTTCTTC.

The gene calls are TRBV30 and TRBJ2-1; TRBD2 matches 12 bases. With V trimmed by 6 bases and J by 6 bases, 6 bases remained unmatched. In germline, CDR1 is GTSNPN, CDR2 SVGIG (reference sequence). This CDR3 is 14 amino acids long. The CDR3 spells CACRLAGVSNEQFF. Written as DNA, the CDR3 is TGTGCCTGCCGACTAGCGGGAGTGTCCAATGAGCAGTTCTTC.

The rearrangement joins TRBV18 to TRBJ2-1; D not certain. The CDR3 is 14 amino acids. Germline V gene data show CDR1 as KGHSH and CDR2 as LQKENI. With 3 bases removed from V and 5 bases from J, the gap between germline ends came to 11 bases. As DNA, the CDR3 is TGTGCCAGCTCACCGCAAGCGAATCACAATGAGCAGTTCTTC. It translates to CASSPQANHNEQFF.

The chain links TRBV7-2 to TRBJ2-1; possibly TRBD2 for D (6 bases). V was cut by 5 bases and J by 0 bases, with 8 bases left in between. This CDR3 is 14 amino acids long. Looked up from germline, CDR1 is SGHTA and CDR2 is FQGNSA. CDR3 in amino acids: CASSPTSSYNEQFF. CDR3 nucleotide sequence: TGTGCCAGCAGCCCGACTAGCTCCTACAATGAGCAGTTCTTC.